This T cell receptor (beta chain) was recovered during a study of identical twins. Whole-study findings and limits: Models came in too low on out-of-frame TCR alpha sharing in monozygotic twins. Out-of-frame alpha sequences common to twins exhibited an excess of low generation probability.

Healthy Caucasians alone served as donors. Note on this clonotype: Antigen: not known.

Unique molecular identifiers were present on cDNA, and template switching added a universal primer site. TCRdb reprocessed the 5' RACE reads with MiXCR, giving one entry per CDR3 protein. The sample shows roughly 1.6 million distinct CDR3 sequences, around a third of them seen only once. The sample comprised cord blood. The sequence was collected from a newborn girl in good health.

The CDR3 nucleotides are TGTGCCAGCAGCCAGGGACTCGGGACTAGCATCGATGAGCAGTACTTC. It codes for CASSQGLGTSIDEQYF. This chain links TRBV14 with TRBJ2-5, with TRBD2 matching 9 bases. The CDR3 length is 16 residues. Trimming removed 3 bases from V and 11 bases from J; junction bases left unmatched: 16. Germline V gene sequence: CDR1 SGHDN, CDR2 FVKESK.